The table lists the clone carrying this T cell receptor (beta chain) with a count of one. The germline CDR1 and CDR2 sequences are MDHEN and SYDVKM. The length of the CDR3 is 14 residues. Losses at the gene ends were 4 bases for V and 0 bases for J; bases not matched to a gene: 1. These data are taken from a study of blood T cell repertoires in COVID-19. Generated by immunoSEQ multiplex PCR, the TCRdb table keeps only in-frame clones and is missing some. The sample yields some 120,000 clones, about 83% seen once. Sequences were obtained from peripheral blood. V gene TRBV28 combines with J gene TRBJ1-1; 8 nucleotides align to TRBD1. This TCR was sampled from a man aged 55-75 years with acute or convalescent COVID-19. The CDR3: CASSSGQVNTEAFF. CDR3 DNA sequence: TGTGCCAGCAGTTCGGGACAGGTGAACACTGAAGCTTTCTTT.